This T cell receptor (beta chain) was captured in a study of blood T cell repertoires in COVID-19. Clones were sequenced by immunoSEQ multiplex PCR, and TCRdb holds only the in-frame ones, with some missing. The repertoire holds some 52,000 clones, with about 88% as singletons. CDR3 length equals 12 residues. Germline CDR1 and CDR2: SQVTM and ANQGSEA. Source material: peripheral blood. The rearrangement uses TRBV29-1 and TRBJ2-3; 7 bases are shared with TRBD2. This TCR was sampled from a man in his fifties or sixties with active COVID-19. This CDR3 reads CIGRSGADTQYF. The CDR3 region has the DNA TGCATCGGAAGGAGCGGGGCAGATACGCAGTATTTT.